The 10 T cell receptor beta chains below were found in one sample sequenced in a study of T cells in Graves' hyperthyroidism and ophthalmopathy. Authors of the study amplified TCR beta CDR3 regions from RNA transcripts. Primed by the HTBI set, a first-round RT-PCR was run on the TCR CDR3. TCRdb re-called the multiplex PCR reads through MiXCR, storing one row per CDR3 protein. This table holds roughly 840,000 distinct CDR3 sequences, over 35% found once. The sample was blood. These receptors were taken from a man aged 18 to 29 with Graves' hyperthyroidism.

As regards this clonotype: A junction end diverges from the germline sequence, so it may reflect a read error. This chain connects TRBV10-3 to TRBJ1-1; D gene ambiguous. There are 13 residues in the CDR3. CDR1 is ENHRY and CDR2 is SYGVKD in the germline V gene. The CDR3 reads CASSDYENTEAFF. The CDR3 DNA reads as TGTGCCAGCAGTGACTATGAGAACACTGAAGCTTTCTTT.

The chain is built from TRBV20-1 and TRBJ1-4; D not certain. Germline-derived CDR1 and CDR2 are DFQATT and SNEGSKA (reference sequence). Trimming removed 3 bases from V and 2 bases from J, with 10 bases in between. This CDR3 comprises 14 residues. CDR3 sequence: CSASKGRTNEKLFF. CDR3 nucleotide sequence: TGCAGTGCTAGTAAGGGAAGGACTAATGAAAAACTGTTTTTT.

The chain is built from TRBV20-1 and TRBJ2-7, with 7 positions matching TRBD1. The germline CDR1 and CDR2 sequences are DFQATT and SNEGSKA (reference sequence). V lost 3 bases and J lost 2; bases outside the gene matches: 16. The CDR3 totals 17 residues. The CDR3 DNA is TGCAGTGCTAGCTTTTTACCCCCGACCGGGACAGCCTACGAGCAGTACTTC. Translation: CSASFLPPTGTAYEQYF.

The V gene is TRBV10-3, the J gene TRBJ1-5, with D perhaps TRBD1 (5 bases). Germline-derived CDR1 and CDR2 are ENHRY and SYGVKD. V shed 10 bases and J shed 0 bases, with 19 bases lying between them. The CDR3 has 16 residues. Here the CDR3 DNA reads TGTGCCACCAGCCAGGACGTGGGGGATAGCAATCAGCCCCAGCATTTT. It yields the protein CATSQDVGDSNQPQHF.

V is TRBV10-3 and J is TRBJ1-2, with a weak D call TRBD1 (5 bases). The CDR3 consists of 10 residues. Trimming removed 8 bases at V and 11 bases at J, with 12 bases between. CDR1 ENHRY and CDR2 SYGVKD come from the germline V gene. In DNA form, the CDR3 reads TGTGCCATCGGGGACGGTTCTTACACCTTC. Its translation: CAIGDGSYTF.

This clonotype was recorded only once. DNA of the CDR3: TGTGCCAGCAGCTTAGCCTGGACAGGCGCGGGGGGCGAGCAGTACTTC. Translating it yields CASSLAWTGAGGEQYF. The genes are TRBV11-1 and TRBJ2-7; D is possibly TRBD2 (8 bases). The germline V and J ends were trimmed by 0 bases and 6 bases, with 18 bases remaining between them. Looked up from germline, CDR1 is SGHAT and CDR2 is FQDESV (reference sequence). The CDR3 contains 16 residues.

This clonotype was counted ten times or more. This sequence joins TRBV7-2 and TRBJ2-7; D remains ambiguous. V dropped 1 base and J dropped 0 bases, with 10 bases sitting between them. This CDR3 has 15 amino acids. Germline values: CDR1 SGHTA, CDR2 FQGNSA. CDR3 nucleotide sequence: TGTGCCAGCAGCTTAGTGGTCGAGAGCTCCTACGAGCAGTACTTC. Translated: CASSLVVESSYEQYF.

V is TRBV20-1 and J is TRBJ2-6; TRBD2 is a possible D gene (6 bases). V lost 7 bases to trimming and J lost 2 bases, with 15 bases between them. The germline gives CDR1 DFQATT, CDR2 SNEGSKA (reference sequence). The CDR3 is made up of 15 amino acids. The CDR3 region has the DNA TGCAGTGGGGTCGCGGGGACTCCTGGGGCCAACGTCCTGACTTTC. This encodes CSGVAGTPGANVLTF.

The table lists this clonotype with a few counts. The V gene is TRBV20-1, the J gene TRBJ1-2, with D maybe TRBD1 (5 bases). The V gene's germline CDR1 is DFQATT and CDR2 SNEGSKA (reference sequence). There are 14 residues in the CDR3. With 5 bases removed from V and 2 bases from J, the gap between germline ends came to 15 bases. The CDR3: CSALLPQGNYGYTF. The DNA for the CDR3 is TGCAGTGCTCTCCTTCCCCAGGGCAACTATGGCTACACCTTC.

This CDR3 reads CASSGSQPQHF. The CDR3 DNA sequence: TGTGCCAGTAGTGGGAGTCAGCCCCAGCATTTT. The chain is built from TRBV19 and TRBJ1-5; no definite D call. Trimming pared 5 bases from V and 6 bases from J, leaving 5 bases between. Germline V lookup: CDR1 LNHDA, CDR2 SQIVND (reference sequence). This CDR3 is 11 amino acids long.